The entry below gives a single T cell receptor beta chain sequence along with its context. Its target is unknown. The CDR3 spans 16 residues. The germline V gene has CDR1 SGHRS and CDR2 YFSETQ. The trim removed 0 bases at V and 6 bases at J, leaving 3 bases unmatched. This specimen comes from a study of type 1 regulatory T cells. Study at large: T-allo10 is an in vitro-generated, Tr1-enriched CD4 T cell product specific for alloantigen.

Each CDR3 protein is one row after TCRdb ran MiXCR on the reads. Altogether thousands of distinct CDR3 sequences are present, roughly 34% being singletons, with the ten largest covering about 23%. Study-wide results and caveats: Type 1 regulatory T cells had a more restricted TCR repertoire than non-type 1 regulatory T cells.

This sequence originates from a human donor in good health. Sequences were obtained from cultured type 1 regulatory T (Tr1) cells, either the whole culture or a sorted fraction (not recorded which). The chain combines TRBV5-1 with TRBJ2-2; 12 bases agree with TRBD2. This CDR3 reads CASSLVTSGRPGELFF. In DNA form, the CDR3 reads TGCGCCAGCAGCTTGGTGACTAGCGGGAGACCCGGGGAGCTGTTTTTT.